This TCR beta chain was identified in a study of T cells in Graves' hyperthyroidism and ophthalmopathy. Amplification targeted TCR beta CDR3 regions from RNA transcripts. HTBI primers were used for first-round RT-PCR of the TCR CDR3. One entry per CDR3 protein results from TCRdb running MiXCR on the multiplex PCR reads. The sample shows around 380,000 distinct CDR3 sequences, about 13% of them seen only once. There are many counts of this clonotype. Its specificity is not known. Clinicians diagnosed patients from clinical symptoms, serum thyroxine and TRAb, thyroid ultrasound and orbital computed tomography. The sample of blood was obtained at first hyperthyroidism diagnosis (before any ophthalmopathy symptoms). This CDR3 region has 14 residues. Germline CDR1 MDHEN, CDR2 SYDVKM. The V end lost 6 bases, the J end lost 0 bases, and 9 bases lay between the germline ends. Study observations and caveats: Blood also showed most of the thyroid clonotypes that were expanded above 0.001.

The receptor's source is a man aged 25-45 years with Graves' hyperthyroidism that later progressed to Graves' ophthalmopathy. The V and J genes are TRBV28 and TRBJ1-3, with no clear D. The sequenced sample was blood. CDR3 nucleotides: TGTGCCAGCAGCTCCGGAGGCTCTGGAAACACCATATATTTT. Translating it yields CASSSGGSGNTIYF.